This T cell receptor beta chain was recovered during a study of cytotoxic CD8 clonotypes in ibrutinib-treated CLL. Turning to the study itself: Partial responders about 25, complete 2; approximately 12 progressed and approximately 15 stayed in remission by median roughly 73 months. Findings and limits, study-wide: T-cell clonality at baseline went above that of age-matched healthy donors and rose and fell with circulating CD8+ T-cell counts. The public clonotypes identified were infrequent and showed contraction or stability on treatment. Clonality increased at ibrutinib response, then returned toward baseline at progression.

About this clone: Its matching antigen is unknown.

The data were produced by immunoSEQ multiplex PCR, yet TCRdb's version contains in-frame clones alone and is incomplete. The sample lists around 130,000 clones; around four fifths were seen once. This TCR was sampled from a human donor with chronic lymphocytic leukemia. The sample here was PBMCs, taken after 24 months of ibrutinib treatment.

The CDR3 bases are TGTGCCTGGAGTCCAGGGGACGGTAACTATGGCTACACCTTC. It codes for CAWSPGDGNYGYTF. The J gene is TRBJ1-2, the V gene TRBV30; perhaps TRBD1 as D (6 bases). Germline assignment: CDR1 GTSNPN and CDR2 SVGIG (reference sequence). V lost 2 bases, J lost 1 base, and 11 bases lay in between. The CDR3 totals 14 residues.